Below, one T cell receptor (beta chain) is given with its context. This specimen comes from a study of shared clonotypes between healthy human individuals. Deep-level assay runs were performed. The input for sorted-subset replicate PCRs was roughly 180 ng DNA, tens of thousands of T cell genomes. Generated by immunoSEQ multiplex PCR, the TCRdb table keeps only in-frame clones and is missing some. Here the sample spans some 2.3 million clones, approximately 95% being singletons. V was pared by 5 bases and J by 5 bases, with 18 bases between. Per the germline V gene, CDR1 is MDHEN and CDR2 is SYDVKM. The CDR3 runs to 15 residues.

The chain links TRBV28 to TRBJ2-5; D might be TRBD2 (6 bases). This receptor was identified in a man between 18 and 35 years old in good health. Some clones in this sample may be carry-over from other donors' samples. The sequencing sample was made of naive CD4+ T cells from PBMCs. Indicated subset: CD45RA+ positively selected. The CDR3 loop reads CASSRRRGVLETQYF. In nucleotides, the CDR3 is TGTGCCAGCAGTCGGAGGCGGGGAGTGCTGGAGACCCAGTACTTC.